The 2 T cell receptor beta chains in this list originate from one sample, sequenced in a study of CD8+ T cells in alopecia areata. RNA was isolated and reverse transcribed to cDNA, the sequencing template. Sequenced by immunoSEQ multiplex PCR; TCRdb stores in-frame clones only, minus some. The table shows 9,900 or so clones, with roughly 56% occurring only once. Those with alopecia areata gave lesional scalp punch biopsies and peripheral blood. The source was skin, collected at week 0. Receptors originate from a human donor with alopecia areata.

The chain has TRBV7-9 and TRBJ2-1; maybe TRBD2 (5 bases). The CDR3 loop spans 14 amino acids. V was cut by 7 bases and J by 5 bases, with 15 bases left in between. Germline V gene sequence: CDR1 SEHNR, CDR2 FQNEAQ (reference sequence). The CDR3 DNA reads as TGTGCCAGCACCCTGGGGTGGAGGCACAATGAGCAGTTCTTC. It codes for CASTLGWRHNEQFF.

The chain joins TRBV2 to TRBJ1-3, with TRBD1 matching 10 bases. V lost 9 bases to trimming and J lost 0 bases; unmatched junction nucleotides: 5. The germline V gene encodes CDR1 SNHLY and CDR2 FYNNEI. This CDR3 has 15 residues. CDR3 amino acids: CARGDRGFSGNTIYF. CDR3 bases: TGTGCCAGGGGGGACAGGGGCTTCTCTGGAAACACCATATATTTT. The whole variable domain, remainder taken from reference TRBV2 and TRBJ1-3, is EPEVTQTPSHQVTQMGQEVILRCVPISNHLYFYWYRQILGQKVEFLVSFYNNEISEKSEIFDDQFSVERPDGSNFTLKIRSTKLEDSAMYFCARGDRGFSGNTIYFGEGSWLTVV.